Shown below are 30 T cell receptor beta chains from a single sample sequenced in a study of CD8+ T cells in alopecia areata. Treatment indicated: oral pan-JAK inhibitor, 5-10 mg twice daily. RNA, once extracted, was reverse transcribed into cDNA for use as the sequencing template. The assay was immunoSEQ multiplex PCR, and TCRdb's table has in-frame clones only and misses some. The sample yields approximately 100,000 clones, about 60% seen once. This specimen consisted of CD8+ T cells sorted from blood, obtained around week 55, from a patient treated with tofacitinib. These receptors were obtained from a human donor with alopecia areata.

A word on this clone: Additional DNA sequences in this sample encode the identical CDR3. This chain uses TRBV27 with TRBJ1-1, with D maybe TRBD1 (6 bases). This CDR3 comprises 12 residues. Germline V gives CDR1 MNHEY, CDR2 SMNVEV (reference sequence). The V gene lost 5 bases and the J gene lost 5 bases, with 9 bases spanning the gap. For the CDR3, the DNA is TGTGCCAGCAGTCGAGGGGGTACTGAAGCTTTCTTT. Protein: CASSRGGTEAFF.

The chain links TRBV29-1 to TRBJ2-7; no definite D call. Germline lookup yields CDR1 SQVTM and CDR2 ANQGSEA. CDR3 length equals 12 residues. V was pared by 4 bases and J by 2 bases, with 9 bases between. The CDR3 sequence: CSVVFQAYEQYF. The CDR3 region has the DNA TGCAGCGTTGTTTTCCAAGCCTACGAGCAGTACTTC.

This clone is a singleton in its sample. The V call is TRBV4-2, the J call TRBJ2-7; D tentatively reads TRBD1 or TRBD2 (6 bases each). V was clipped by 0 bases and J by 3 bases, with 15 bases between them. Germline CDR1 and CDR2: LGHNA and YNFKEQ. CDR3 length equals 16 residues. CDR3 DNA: TGTGCCAGCAGCCAAGATAGGAGGGGCAGGGGCTACGAGCAGTACTTC. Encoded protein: CASSQDRRGRGYEQYF.

CDR3 sequence (DNA): TGTGCCAGCAGCTTAAGGGACAGTCCGAAAGGGCGAGAGACCCAGTACTTC. It codes for CASSLRDSPKGRETQYF. The chain recombines TRBV5-4 with TRBJ2-5, with 7 bases aligning to TRBD1. There are 17 residues in the CDR3. Germline V CDR1 and CDR2: SGHNT, YYREEE (reference sequence). J was trimmed by 4 bases and V by 2 bases; bases with no gene match: 14.

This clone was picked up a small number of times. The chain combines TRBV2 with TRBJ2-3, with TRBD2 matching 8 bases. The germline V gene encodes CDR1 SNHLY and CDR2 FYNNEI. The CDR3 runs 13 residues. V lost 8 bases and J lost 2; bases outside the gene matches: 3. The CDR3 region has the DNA TGTGCCAGCTTCGGGGGGGACACAGATACGCAGTATTTT. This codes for CASFGGDTDTQYF.

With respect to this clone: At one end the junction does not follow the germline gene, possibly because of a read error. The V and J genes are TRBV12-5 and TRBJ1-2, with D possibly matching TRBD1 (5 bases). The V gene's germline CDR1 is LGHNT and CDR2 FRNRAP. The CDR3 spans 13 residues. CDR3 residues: CASGLVVGDRVIF. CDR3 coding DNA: TGTGCTAGTGGTTTGGTAGTCGGGGACCGGGTTATCTTC.

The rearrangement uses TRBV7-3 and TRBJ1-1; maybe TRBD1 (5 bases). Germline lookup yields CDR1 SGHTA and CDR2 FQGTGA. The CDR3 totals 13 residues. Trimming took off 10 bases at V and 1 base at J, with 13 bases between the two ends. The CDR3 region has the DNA TGTGCCACCAGGGAAGGACAGAACACTGAAGCTTTCTTT. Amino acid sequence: CATREGQNTEAFF.

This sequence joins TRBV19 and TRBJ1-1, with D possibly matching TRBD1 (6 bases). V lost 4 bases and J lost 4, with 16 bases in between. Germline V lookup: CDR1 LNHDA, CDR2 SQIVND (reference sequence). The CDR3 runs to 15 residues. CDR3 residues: CASSRGLGAITEAFF. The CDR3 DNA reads TGTGCCAGTAGTAGGGGACTGGGGGCTATCACTGAAGCTTTCTTT.

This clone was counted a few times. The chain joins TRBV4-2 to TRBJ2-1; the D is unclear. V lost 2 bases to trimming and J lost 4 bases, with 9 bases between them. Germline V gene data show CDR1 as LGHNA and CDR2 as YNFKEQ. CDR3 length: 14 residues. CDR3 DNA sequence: TGTGCCAGCAGCCAACCCTGGGAATACAATGAGCAGTTCTTC. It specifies CASSQPWEYNEQFF.

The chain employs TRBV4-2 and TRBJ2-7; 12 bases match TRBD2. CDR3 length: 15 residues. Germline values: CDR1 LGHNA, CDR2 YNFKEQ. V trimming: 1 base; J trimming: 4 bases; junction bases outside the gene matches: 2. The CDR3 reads CASSQATSGGYEQYF. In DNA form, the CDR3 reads TGTGCCAGCAGCCAAGCGACTAGCGGGGGATACGAGCAGTACTTC.

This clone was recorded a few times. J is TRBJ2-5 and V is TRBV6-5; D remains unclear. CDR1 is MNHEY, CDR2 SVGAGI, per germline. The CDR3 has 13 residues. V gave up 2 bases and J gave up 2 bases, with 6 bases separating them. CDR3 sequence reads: CASSYVGQETQYF. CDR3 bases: TGTGCCAGCAGTTACGTGGGACAAGAGACCCAGTACTTC.

This chain's CDR3 is CASSPWTGGSNQPQHF. CDR3 in DNA: TGTGCCAGCAGCCCCTGGACAGGGGGTAGCAATCAGCCCCAGCATTTT. The chain carries TRBV5-6 and TRBJ1-5, with TRBD1 matching over 10 bases. Germline trimming cut 4 bases from V and 0 bases from J; bases unmatched to any gene: 4. In germline, CDR1 is SGHDT, CDR2 YYEEEE. This CDR3 contains 16 residues.

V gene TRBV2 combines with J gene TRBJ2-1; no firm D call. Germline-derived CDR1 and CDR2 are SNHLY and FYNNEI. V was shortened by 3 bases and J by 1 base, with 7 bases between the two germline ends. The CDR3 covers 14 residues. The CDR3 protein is CASSEHVSYNEQFF. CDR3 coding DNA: TGTGCCAGCAGTGAGCACGTATCCTACAATGAGCAGTTCTTC.

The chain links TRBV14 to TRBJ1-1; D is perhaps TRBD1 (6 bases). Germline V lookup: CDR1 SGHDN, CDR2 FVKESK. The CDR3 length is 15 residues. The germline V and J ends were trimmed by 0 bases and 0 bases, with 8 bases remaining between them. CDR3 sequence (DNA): TGTGCCAGCAGCCAAGATCAGGGGTTGAACACTGAAGCTTTCTTT. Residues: CASSQDQGLNTEAFF.

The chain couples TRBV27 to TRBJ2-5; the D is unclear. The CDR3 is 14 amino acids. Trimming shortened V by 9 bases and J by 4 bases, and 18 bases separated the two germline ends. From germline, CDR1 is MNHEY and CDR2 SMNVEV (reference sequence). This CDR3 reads CASGLVRLGETQYF. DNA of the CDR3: TGTGCCAGTGGATTGGTACGGTTAGGAGAGACCCAGTACTTC.

The CDR3 is CSVDFRRGAEAFF. The CDR3 region has the DNA TGCAGCGTTGATTTCCGCAGGGGCGCTGAAGCTTTCTTT. The genes are TRBV29-1 and TRBJ1-1; maybe TRBD1 (6 bases). CDR3 length: 13 amino acids. Trimming took off 3 bases at V and 6 bases at J, with 14 bases between the two ends. Germline assignment: CDR1 SQVTM and CDR2 ANQGSEA.

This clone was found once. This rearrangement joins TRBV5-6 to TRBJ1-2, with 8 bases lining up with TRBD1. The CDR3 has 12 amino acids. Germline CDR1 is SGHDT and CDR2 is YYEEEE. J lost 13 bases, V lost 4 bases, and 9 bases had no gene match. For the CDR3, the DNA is TGTGCCAGCAGCAACGGACAGGGTTCGGGCACCTTC. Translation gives CASSNGQGSGTF.

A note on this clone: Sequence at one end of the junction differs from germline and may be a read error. CDR3: CASSLGSGTYNEQFF. As DNA, the CDR3 is TGTGCTAGCAGCTTAGGTTCAGGGACCTACAATGAGCAGTTCTTC. The chain links TRBV7-7 to TRBJ2-1; D perhaps matches TRBD1 (5 bases). The germline CDR1 and CDR2 sequences are SSHAT and FNYEAQ (reference sequence). This CDR3 has 15 amino acids.

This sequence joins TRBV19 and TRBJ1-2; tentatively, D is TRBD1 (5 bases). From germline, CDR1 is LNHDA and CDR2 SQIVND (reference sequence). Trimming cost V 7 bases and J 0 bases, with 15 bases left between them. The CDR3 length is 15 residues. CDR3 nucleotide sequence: TGTGCCAGTAATCTCGGTGACAGCACTAACTATGGCTACACCTTC. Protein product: CASNLGDSTNYGYTF. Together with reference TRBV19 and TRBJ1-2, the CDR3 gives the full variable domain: DGGITQSPKYLFRKEGQNVTLSCEQNLNHDAMYWYRQDPGQGLRLIYYSQIVNDFQKGDIAEGYSVSREKKESFPLTVTSAQKNPTAFYLCASNLGDSTNYGYTFGSGTRLTVV.

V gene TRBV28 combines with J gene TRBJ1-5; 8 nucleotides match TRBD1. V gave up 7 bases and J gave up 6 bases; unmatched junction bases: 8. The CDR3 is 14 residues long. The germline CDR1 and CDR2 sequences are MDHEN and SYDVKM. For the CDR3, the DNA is TGTGCCAGCATCCTACAGGGGGGTGTTCAGCCCCAGCATTTT. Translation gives CASILQGGVQPQHF.

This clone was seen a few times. This chain's CDR3 is CASTGPTQTYEQYF. CDR3 nucleotides: TGTGCTAGTACAGGCCCCACACAAACCTACGAGCAGTACTTC. V usage is TRBV12-5 and J usage is TRBJ2-7, with D perhaps matching TRBD1 (5 bases). Germline V lookup: CDR1 LGHNT, CDR2 FRNRAP. The germline V and J ends were trimmed by 8 bases and 2 bases, with 16 bases remaining between them. The CDR3 covers 14 residues.

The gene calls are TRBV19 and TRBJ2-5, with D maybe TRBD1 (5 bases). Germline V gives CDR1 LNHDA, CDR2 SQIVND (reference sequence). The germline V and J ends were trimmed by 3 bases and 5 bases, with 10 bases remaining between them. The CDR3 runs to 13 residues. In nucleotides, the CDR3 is TGTGCCAGTAGTATTGGCAGGGATGAGACCCAGTACTTC. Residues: CASSIGRDETQYF.

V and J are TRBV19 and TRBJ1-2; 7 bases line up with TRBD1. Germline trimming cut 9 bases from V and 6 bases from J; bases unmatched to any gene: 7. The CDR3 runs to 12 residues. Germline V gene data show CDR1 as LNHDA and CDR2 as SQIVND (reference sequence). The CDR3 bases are TGTGCCAGCGAGACAGGGTCGGATGGCTACACCTTC. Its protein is CASETGSDGYTF.

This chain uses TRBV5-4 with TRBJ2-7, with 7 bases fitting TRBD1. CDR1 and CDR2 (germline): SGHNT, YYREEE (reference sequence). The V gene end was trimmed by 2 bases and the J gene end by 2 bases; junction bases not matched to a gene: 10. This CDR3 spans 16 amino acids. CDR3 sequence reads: CASSFEYRTGAYEQYF. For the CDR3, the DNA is TGTGCCAGCAGCTTTGAGTACAGAACAGGGGCCTACGAGCAGTACTTC.

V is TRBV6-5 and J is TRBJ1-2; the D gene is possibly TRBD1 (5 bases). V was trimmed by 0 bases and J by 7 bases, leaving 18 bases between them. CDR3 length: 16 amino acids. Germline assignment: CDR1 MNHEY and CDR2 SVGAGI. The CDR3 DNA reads TGTGCCAGCAGTTACTCGACCGCCGGGGGTACCCGTGGCTACACCTTC. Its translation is CASSYSTAGGTRGYTF.

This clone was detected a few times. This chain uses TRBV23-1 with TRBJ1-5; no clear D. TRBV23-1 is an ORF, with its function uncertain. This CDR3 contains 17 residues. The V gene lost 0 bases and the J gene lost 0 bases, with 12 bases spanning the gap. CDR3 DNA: TGCGCCAGCAGTCAATCGGGCAACGTTTATAGCAATCAGCCCCAGCATTTT. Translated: CASSQSGNVYSNQPQHF.

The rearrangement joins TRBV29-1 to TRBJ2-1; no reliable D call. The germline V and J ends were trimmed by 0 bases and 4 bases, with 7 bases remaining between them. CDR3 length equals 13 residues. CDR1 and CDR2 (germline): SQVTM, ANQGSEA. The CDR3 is CSVEDLGYNEQFF. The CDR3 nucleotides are TGCAGCGTTGAAGATCTTGGGTACAATGAGCAGTTCTTC.

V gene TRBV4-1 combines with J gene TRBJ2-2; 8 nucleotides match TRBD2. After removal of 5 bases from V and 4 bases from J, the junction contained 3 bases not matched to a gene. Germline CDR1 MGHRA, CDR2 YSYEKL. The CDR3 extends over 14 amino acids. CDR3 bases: TGCGCCAGCAGCGAACTAGCGGCCACCGGGGAGCTGTTTTTT. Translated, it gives CASSELAATGELFF.

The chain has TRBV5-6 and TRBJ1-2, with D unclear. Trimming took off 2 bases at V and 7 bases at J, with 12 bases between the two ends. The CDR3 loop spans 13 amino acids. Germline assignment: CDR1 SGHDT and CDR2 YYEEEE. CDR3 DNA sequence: TGTGCCAGCAGCTTTGGAACCTGGGGTGGCTACACCTTC. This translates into CASSFGTWGGYTF.

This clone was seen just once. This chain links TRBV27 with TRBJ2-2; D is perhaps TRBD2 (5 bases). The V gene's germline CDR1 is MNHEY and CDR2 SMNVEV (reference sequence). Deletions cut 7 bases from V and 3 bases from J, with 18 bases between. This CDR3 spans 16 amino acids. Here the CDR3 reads CASTFNEGLDTGELFF. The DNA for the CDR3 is TGTGCCAGCACCTTTAATGAGGGTTTGGACACCGGGGAGCTGTTTTTT.